One TCR beta chain is described in this entry. This entry is derived from a study of blood T cell repertoires in COVID-19. Study context: Samples taken during acute and convalescent COVID-19 were collected in the United States, Italy and Spain. PBMCs, B-cell-depleted T cells, or T cells were the source of the cDNA or gDNA that made up the material.

V lost 0 bases, J lost 2 bases, and 7 bases stayed unmatched. This CDR3 has 17 residues. Germline V gene data show CDR1 as MGHRA and CDR2 as YSYEKL. Original processing methods: Estimates of nucleated cell counts were drawn from the amplification of reference gene primers. Clones were sequenced by immunoSEQ multiplex PCR, and TCRdb holds only the in-frame ones, with some missing. For V, J and clone size, that table is used; D and trimming come from the DNA. In the table there are 200,000 to 250,000 clones, approximately 81% of which are singletons. Sequencing was performed on peripheral blood. This receptor was obtained from a man aged 45-65 years who had recovered from COVID-19. The rearrangement links TRBV4-1 to TRBJ2-1, with 7 bases lining up with TRBD1. The CDR3 DNA is TGCGCCAGCAGCCAAGAGGGGACAGAAATAACCTACAATGAGCAGTTCTTC. The encoded protein is CASSQEGTEITYNEQFF.